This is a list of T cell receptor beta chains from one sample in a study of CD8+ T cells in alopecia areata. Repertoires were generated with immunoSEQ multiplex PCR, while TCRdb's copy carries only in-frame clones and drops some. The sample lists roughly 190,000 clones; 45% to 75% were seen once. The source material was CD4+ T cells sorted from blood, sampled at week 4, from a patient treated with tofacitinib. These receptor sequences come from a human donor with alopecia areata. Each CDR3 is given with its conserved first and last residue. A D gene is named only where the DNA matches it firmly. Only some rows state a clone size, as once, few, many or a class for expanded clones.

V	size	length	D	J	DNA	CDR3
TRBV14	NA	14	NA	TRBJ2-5	TGTGCCAGCAGCTACTTGAGCCTTAAAGAGACCCAGTACTTC	CASSYLSLKETQYF
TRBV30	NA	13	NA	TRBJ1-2	TGTGCCTGGAGTGTACACAGATACTATGGCTACACCTTC	CAWSVHRYYGYTF
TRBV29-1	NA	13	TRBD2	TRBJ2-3	TGCAGCGTTGGGACTAGCCACACAGATACGCAGTATTTT	CSVGTSHTDTQYF
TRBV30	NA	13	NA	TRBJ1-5	TGTGCCTGGTCGCGGGGGCAAGGTCAGCCCCAGCATTTT	CAWSRGQGQPQHF
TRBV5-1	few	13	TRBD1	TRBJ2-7	TGCGCCAGCAGCTTCTCGGACAGGGGCGAGCAGTACTTC	CASSFSDRGEQYF
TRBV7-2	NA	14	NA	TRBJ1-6	TGTGCCAGCAGCCCGACGCTCGGGAATTCACCCCTCCACTTT	CASSPTLGNSPLHF
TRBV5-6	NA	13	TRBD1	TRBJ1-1	TGTGCCAGCGTTCTGGACAGGGGGACGAGTTGGTTCTTT	CASVLDRGTSWFF
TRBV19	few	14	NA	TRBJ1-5	TGTGCCAGTAGGGTGACGGGTGACAATCAGCCCCAGCATTTT	CASRVTGDNQPQHF
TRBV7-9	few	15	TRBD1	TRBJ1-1	TGTGCCAGCAGCTTAGTCCAGGGGGCGGATACTGAAGCTTTCTTT	CASSLVQGADTEAFF
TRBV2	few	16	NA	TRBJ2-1	TGTGCCAGCAGTGAACGGGGCCAGGGGAGGATCAATGAGCAGTTCTTC	CASSERGQGRINEQFF
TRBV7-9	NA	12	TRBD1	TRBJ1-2	TGTGCCAGCGGACAGGGCGAGGATGGCTACACCTTC	CASGQGEDGYTF
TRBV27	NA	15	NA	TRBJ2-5	TGTGCCAGCAGTATCCTGTGGGGGGACCAAGAGACCCAGTACTTC	CASSILWGDQETQYF
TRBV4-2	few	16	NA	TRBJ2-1	TGTGCCAGCAGCCAAGAAACCAGGGGACTCTACAATGAGCAGTTCTTC	CASSQETRGLYNEQFF
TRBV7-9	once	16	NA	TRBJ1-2	TGTGCCAGCAGCTTAGCGTTGGCTGCCGACAGCCGGGGCTACACCTTC	CASSLALAADSRGYTF
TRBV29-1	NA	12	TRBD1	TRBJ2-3	TGCAGCGACGTGACAGGGACAGATACGCAGTATTTT	CSDVTGTDTQYF
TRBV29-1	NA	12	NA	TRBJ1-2	TGCAGCGTGGGAACAGAGTACTATGGCTACACCTTC	CSVGTEYYGYTF
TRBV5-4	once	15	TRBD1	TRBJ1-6	TGTGCCAGCAGCTTTCGGACAGGACTAAATTCACCCCTCCACTTT	CASSFRTGLNSPLHF
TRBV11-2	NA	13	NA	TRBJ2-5	TGTGCCAGCAGCTTAAGCCTGAGGGAGACCCAGTACTTC	CASSLSLRETQYF
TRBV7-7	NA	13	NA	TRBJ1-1	TGTGCTAGCAGCTTAAACCGGATCACTGAAGCTTTCTTT	CASSLNRITEAFF
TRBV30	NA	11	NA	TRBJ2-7	TGTGCCTGCCACGAATCCTACGAGCAGTACTTC	CACHESYEQYF
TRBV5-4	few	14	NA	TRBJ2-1	TGTGCCAGCAGCTTGGTGGGAAGATACAATGAGCAGTTCTTC	CASSLVGRYNEQFF
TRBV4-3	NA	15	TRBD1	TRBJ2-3	TGCGCCAGCAGCCAAGAAGGGGGCAGCACAGATACGCAGTATTTT	CASSQEGGSTDTQYF
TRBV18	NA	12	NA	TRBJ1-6	TGTGCCAGCTCCCCTGACGCGCAGTCCCTCCACTTT	CASSPDAQSLHF
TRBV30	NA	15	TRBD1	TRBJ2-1	TGTGCCTGGAGTGTAGGGGACAGGCGATACAATGAGCAGTTCTTC	CAWSVGDRRYNEQFF
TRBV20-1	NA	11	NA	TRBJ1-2	TGCAGTGCTGCGGTCAACGGTGGCTACACCTTC	CSAAVNGGYTF
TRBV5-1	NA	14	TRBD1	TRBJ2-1	TGCGCCAGCAGCTTGACGACAGGGGCCGATGAGCAGTTCTTC	CASSLTTGADEQFF
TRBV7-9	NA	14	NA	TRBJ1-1	TGTGCCAGCAGCTTCTCCACGGGGGGAACTGAAGCTTTCTTT	CASSFSTGGTEAFF
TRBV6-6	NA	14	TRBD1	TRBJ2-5	TGTGCCAGCGGGAACAGGGGGCAGAGGGAGACCCAGTACTTC	CASGNRGQRETQYF
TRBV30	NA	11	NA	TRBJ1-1	TGTGCCTGGAGTGTACGGGATGGAGCTTTCTTT	CAWSVRDGAFF
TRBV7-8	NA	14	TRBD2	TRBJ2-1	TGTGCCGTCCGACTAGCGGGGCGCTACAATGAGCAGTTCTTC	CAVRLAGRYNEQFF
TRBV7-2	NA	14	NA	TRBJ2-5	TGTGCCAGCAGCTTAGCGATGGGGAAAGAGACCCAGTACTTC	CASSLAMGKETQYF
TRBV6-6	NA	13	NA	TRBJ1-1	TGTGCCAGCAGTTACAGAGTGAACACTGAAGCTTTCTTT	CASSYRVNTEAFF
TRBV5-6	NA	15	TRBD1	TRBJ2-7	TGTGCCAGCAGCCGCCGGACAGGTCAATTTCGCGAGCAGTACTTC	CASSRRTGQFREQYF
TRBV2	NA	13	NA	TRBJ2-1	TGTGCCAGCAGTGGAGGTCGGGGACATGAGCAGTTCTTC	CASSGGRGHEQFF
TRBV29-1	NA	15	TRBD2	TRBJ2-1	TGCAGCGTTGCAAGAACTAGCGGGGGGGCCGGTGAGCAGTTCTTC	CSVARTSGGAGEQFF